This T cell receptor beta chain is from a study of blood T cell repertoires in COVID-19. Study overall: The cDNA or gDNA used as material had been derived from T cells, B-cell-depleted T cells, or PBMCs.

The age range of participants was 18 to 89 years, with residence in about 25 US areas. Cohort assignment relied on participant-reported clinical history. The study recruited exposed participants who had met a COVID-19 case within 2 weeks before entry. There are 13 residues in the CDR3. Unmatched junction bases numbered 4, after V lost 6 bases and J lost 4 bases. Germline CDR1 and CDR2: MDHEN and SYDVKM. Assay: immunoSEQ multiplex PCR; the TCRdb copy retains only in-frame clones and omits some. The sample consists of some 300,000 clones, over 85% of them appearing once. This clone was picked up one time.

The chain combines TRBV28 with TRBJ1-2, with 8 bases identical to TRBD1. The TCR comes from a woman between 45 and 65 years old who had been exposed to COVID-19. Specimen: PBMCs or T cells enriched from blood (not recorded which). The CDR3: CASRDRVGYGYTF. The CDR3 DNA sequence: TGTGCCAGCAGGGACAGGGTCGGCTATGGCTACACCTTC.